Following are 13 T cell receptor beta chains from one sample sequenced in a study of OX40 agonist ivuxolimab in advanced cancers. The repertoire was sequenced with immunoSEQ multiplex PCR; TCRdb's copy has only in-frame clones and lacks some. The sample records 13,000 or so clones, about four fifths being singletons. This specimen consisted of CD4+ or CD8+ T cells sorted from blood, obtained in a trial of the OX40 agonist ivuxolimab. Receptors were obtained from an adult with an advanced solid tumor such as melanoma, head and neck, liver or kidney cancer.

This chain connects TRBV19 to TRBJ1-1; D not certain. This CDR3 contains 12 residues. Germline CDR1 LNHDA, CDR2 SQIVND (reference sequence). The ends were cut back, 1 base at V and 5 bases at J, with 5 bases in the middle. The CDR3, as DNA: TGTGCCAGTAGTATAGGGTTTACTGAAGCTTTCTTT. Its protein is CASSIGFTEAFF.

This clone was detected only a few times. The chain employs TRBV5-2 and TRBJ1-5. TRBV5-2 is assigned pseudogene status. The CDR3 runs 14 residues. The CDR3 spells CASIGFWSNQPQHF. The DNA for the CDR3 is TGTGCCAGCATAGGGTTTTGGAGTAATCAGCCCCAGCATTTT.

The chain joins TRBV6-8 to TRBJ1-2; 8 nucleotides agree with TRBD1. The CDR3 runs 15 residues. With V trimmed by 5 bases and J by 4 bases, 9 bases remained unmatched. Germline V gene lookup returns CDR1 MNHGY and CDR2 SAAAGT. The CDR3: CASSTRTGRAYGYTF. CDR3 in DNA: TGTGCCAGCAGTACCCGGACAGGGAGGGCCTATGGCTACACCTTC.

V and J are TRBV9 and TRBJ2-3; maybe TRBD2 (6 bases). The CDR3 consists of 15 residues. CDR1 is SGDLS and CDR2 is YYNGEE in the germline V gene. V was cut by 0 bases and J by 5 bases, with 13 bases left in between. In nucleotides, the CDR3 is TGTGCCAGCAGCGTAGCTGGACTGGGGGGAGATACGCAGTATTTT. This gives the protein CASSVAGLGGDTQYF.

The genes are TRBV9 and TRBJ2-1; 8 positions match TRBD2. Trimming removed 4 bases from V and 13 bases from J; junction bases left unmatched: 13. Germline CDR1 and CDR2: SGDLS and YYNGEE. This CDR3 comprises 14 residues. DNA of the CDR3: TGTGCCAGCAGCCCATCTAGCGGGCGGGCCGACCAGTTCTTC. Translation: CASSPSSGRADQFF.

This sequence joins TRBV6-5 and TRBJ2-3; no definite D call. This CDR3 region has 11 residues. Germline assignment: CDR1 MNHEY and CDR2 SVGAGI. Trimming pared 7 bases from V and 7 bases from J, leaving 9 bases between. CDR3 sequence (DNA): TGTGCCAGCACAGAAGGCTATACGCAGTATTTT. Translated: CASTEGYTQYF.

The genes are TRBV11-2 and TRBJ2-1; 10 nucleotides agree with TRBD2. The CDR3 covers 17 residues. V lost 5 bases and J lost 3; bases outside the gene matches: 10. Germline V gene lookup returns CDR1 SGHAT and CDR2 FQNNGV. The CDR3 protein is CASSPAWGLAIYNEQFF. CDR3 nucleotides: TGTGCCAGCAGCCCCGCTTGGGGACTAGCGATCTACAATGAGCAGTTCTTC.

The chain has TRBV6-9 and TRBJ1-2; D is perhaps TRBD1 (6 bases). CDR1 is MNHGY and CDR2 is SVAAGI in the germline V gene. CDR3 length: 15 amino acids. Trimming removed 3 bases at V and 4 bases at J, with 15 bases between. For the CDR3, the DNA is TGTGCCAGCAGTTACTCGGAGGACAGCGGCTATGGCTACACCTTC. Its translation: CASSYSEDSGYGYTF.

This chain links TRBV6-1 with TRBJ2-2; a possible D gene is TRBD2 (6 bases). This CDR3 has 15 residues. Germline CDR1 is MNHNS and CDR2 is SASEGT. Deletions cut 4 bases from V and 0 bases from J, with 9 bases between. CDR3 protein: CASSGLATNTGELFF. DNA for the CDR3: TGTGCCAGCAGTGGGCTAGCGACGAACACCGGGGAGCTGTTTTTT.

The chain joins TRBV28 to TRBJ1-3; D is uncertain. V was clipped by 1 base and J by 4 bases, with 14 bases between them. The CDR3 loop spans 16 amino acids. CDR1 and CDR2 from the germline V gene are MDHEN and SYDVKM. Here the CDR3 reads CASSLSGFIFGNTIYF. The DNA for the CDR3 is TGTGCCAGCAGTTTATCCGGCTTTATTTTCGGAAACACCATATATTTT.

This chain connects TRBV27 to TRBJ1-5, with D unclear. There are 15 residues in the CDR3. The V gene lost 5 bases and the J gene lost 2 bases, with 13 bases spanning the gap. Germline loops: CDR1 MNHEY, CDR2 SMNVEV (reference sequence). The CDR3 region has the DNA TGTGCCAGCAGTCCGCTGGCGGGCGGCAATCAGCCCCAGCATTTT. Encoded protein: CASSPLAGGNQPQHF.

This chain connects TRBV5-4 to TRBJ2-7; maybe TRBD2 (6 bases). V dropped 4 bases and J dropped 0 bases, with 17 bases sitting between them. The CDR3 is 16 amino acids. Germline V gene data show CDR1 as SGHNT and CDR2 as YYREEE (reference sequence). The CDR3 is CASSKERGGASYEQYF. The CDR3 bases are TGTGCCAGCAGCAAGGAAAGGGGCGGGGCCTCCTACGAGCAGTACTTC.

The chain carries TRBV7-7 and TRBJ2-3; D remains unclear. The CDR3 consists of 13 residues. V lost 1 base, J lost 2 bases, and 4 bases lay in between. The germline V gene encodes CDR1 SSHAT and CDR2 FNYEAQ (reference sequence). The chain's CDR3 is CASSLGFTDTQYF. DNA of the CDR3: TGTGCCAGCAGCTTAGGGTTCACAGATACGCAGTATTTT.